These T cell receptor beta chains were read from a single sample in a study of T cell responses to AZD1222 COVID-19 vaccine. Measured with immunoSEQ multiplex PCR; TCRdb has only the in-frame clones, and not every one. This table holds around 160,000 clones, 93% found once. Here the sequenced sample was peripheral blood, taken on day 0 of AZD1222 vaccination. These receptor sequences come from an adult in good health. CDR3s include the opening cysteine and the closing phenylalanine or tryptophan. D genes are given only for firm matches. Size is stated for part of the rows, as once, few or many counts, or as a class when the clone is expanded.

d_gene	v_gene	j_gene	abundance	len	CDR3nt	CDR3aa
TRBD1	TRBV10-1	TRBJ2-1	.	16	TGCGCCAGCAGTGAGTTTGGACAGGGGGGATACAATGAGCAGTTCTTC	CASSEFGQGGYNEQFF
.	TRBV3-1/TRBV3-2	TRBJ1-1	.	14	TGTGCCAGCACCCCCTCAACGGGTAACACTGAAGCTTTCTTT	CASTPSTGNTEAFF
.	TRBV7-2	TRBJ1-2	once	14	TGTGCCAGCAGCTTAGATGCGCACAACTATGGCTACACCTTC	CASSLDAHNYGYTF
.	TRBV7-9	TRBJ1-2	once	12	TGTGCCAGCAGCACCTCCCGGGAAGGCTACACCTTC	CASSTSREGYTF
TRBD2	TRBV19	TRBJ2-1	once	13	TGTGCCAGTAGTCGGCTAGCGGTCAATGAGCAGTTCTTC	CASSRLAVNEQFF
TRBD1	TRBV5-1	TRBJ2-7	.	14	TGCGCCAGCAGCTGGGGGACAGGGGATCGGGAGCAGTACTTC	CASSWGTGDREQYF
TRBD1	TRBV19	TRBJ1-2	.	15	TGTGCCAGTAGTATTAAAAGGGGGCTGCACTATGGCTACACCTTC	CASSIKRGLHYGYTF
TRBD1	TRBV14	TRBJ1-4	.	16	TGTGCCAGCAGCCCGGGACAGGGCTCGCGGAATGAAAAACTGTTTTTT	CASSPGQGSRNEKLFF
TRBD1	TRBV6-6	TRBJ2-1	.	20	TGTGCCAGCAGCAAAACGTTGGGACAGGGTTACCAAAGCTCCTACAATGAGCAGTTCTTC	CASSKTLGQGYQSSYNEQFF
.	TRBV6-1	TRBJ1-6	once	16	TGTGCCAGCAGTGAACAGGGCCTCTCCCCGGGGTGGCCCCTCCACTTT	CASSEQGLSPGWPLHF
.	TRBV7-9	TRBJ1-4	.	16	TGTGCCAGCAGCTTGGGGACAATTGCAACTAATGAAAAACTGTTTTTT	CASSLGTIATNEKLFF
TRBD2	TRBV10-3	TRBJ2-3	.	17	TGTGCCATCAGTGAGGAGGCGACGGGGGGGTCCACAGATACGCAGTATTTT	CAISEEATGGSTDTQYF
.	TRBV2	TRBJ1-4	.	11	TGTGCCAGCAGATTTAAGGAAAAACTGTTTTTT	CASRFKEKLFF
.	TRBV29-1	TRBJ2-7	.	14	TGCAGCGTTGAATCCCGGGACGGTGCCTACGAGCAGTACTTC	CSVESRDGAYEQYF
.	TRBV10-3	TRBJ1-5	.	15	TGTGCCATCAGTGAGGGGGAGGGTCGTCATCAGCCCCAGCATTTT	CAISEGEGRHQPQHF